These 22 T cell receptor beta chains were sequenced from one sample in a study of blood T cell repertoires in COVID-19. Data came from immunoSEQ multiplex PCR; TCRdb stores just in-frame clones and leaves some out. This sample has fewer than 350,000 clones, with 85% found just once. The material sequenced was PBMCs or T cells enriched from blood (not recorded which). The receptors were sampled from a young woman who had been exposed to COVID-19.

The chain links TRBV30 to TRBJ1-5; weak D call: TRBD1 (5 bases). V was cut by 8 bases and J by 9 bases, with 23 bases left in between. In germline, CDR1 is GTSNPN, CDR2 SVGIG (reference sequence). The CDR3 contains 14 residues. This CDR3 is CAPDNRRGMRPQHF. The CDR3 DNA reads as TGTGCCCCCGATAACCGAAGGGGTATGAGGCCCCAGCATTTT.

V and J are TRBV28 and TRBJ2-5; D perhaps matches TRBD2 (6 bases). The CDR3 is 14 residues long. Germline values: CDR1 MDHEN, CDR2 SYDVKM. With 3 bases removed from V and 5 bases from J, the gap between germline ends came to 13 bases. CDR3 bases: TGTGCCAGCAGTTTTCCCGGGGGTAAGGAGACCCAGTACTTC. Translated, it gives CASSFPGGKETQYF.

The gene calls are TRBV3-1 (or the pseudogene TRBV3-2) and TRBJ1-1; D is undetermined. Germline CDR1 is LGHDT and CDR2 is YNNKEL (reference sequence). V lost 2 bases to trimming and J lost 5 bases, with 18 bases between them. This CDR3 has 16 amino acids. The CDR3 sequence is CASSQSWSTRGTEAFF. CDR3 in DNA: TGTGCCAGCAGCCAAAGTTGGTCGACCCGGGGAACTGAAGCTTTCTTT.

The chain carries TRBV19 and TRBJ1-5; 9 bases align to TRBD1. The V and J ends lost 4 bases and 4 bases, in that order; junction bases with no gene match: 5. The CDR3 is 15 amino acids. Germline assignment: CDR1 LNHDA and CDR2 SQIVND (reference sequence). This CDR3 reads CASSTDRGHNQPQHF. The CDR3 DNA reads TGTGCCAGTAGTACGGACAGGGGTCATAATCAGCCCCAGCATTTT.

This chain connects TRBV27 to TRBJ1-1; a possible D gene is TRBD1 (6 bases). The CDR3 length is 12 residues. V lost 5 bases and J 7 bases, leaving 11 bases between the germline ends. Germline V gene data show CDR1 as MNHEY and CDR2 as SMNVEV (reference sequence). The CDR3 nucleotides are TGTGCCAGCAGTACAGGGCCGTTTGAAGCTTTCTTT. Translated: CASSTGPFEAFF.

The chain recombines TRBV28 with TRBJ2-5; D is perhaps TRBD1 (6 bases). V was clipped by 5 bases and J by 7 bases, with 11 bases between them. Germline CDR1 and CDR2: MDHEN and SYDVKM. This CDR3 is built from 12 residues. The CDR3 spells CASSPQGGTQYF. The CDR3 bases are TGTGCCAGCAGTCCCCAAGGGGGGACCCAGTACTTC.

Written as DNA, the CDR3 is TGCGCCAGCAGCCTTACTGAGCCTGTGGAGACCCAGTACTTC. It yields the protein CASSLTEPVETQYF. The rearrangement joins TRBV5-1 to TRBJ2-5; D uncertain. Trimming left V 4 bases short and J 5 bases short, with 15 bases between. The CDR3 is 14 residues long. Per germline, CDR1 SGHRS and CDR2 YFSETQ.

The rearrangement links TRBV6-5 to TRBJ1-1, with a tentative D call TRBD1 (6 bases). The CDR3 runs to 15 residues. CDR1 and CDR2 (germline): MNHEY, SVGAGI. The V gene lost 4 bases and the J gene lost 1 base, with 13 bases spanning the gap. The CDR3 DNA reads TGTGCCAGCAGTTCTCCATCACAGGGGAACACTGAAGCTTTCTTT. Translating it yields CASSSPSQGNTEAFF.

The rearrangement links TRBV5-1 to TRBJ1-3; 7 nucleotides match TRBD1. V gave up 0 bases and J gave up 5 bases; unmatched junction bases: 5. The CDR3 loop spans 15 amino acids. The germline CDR1 and CDR2 sequences are SGHRS and YFSETQ. In DNA form, the CDR3 reads TGCGCCAGCAGCTTGGAGGGGGCCCGTAGAAACACCATATATTTT. Its translation: CASSLEGARRNTIYF.

The chain uses TRBV18 and TRBJ1-1, with D hard to call. The CDR3 extends over 14 amino acids. CDR1 and CDR2 from the germline V gene are KGHSH and LQKENI. The V and J ends lost 2 bases and 1 base respectively, with 8 bases between them. The CDR3: CASSPIGGNTEAFF. The DNA for the CDR3 is TGTGCCAGCTCACCAATAGGCGGGAACACTGAAGCTTTCTTT. Filled out from reference TRBV18 and TRBJ1-1, the complete variable domain reads NAGVMQNPRHLVRRRGQEARLRCSPMKGHSHVYWYRQLPEEGLKFMVYLQKENIIDESGMPKERFSAEFPKEGPSILRIQQVVRGDSAAYFCASSPIGGNTEAFFGQGTRLTVV.

CDR3 nucleotide sequence: TGTGCCAGCAGCTTCGGGACACATAATCAGCCCCAGCATTTT. Translation gives CASSFGTHNQPQHF. The V gene is TRBV5-6, the J gene TRBJ1-5, with D maybe TRBD1 (6 bases). Germline V gene sequence: CDR1 SGHDT, CDR2 YYEEEE. Trimming removed 2 bases at V and 4 bases at J, with 10 bases between. The CDR3 has 14 residues.

V usage is TRBV21-1 and J usage is TRBJ2-5; no check of the table's D call, TRBD2, against the DNA was made. TRBV21-1 is noted as a pseudogene. CDR3 length equals 18 residues. CDR3 residues: CASSASLSKRELKETQYF. The CDR3 DNA is TGTGCCAGCAGCGCCTCCCTTTCCAAGCGGGAACTAAAAGAGACCCAGTACTTC.

This clone came up a few times. The chain employs TRBV7-9 and TRBJ1-5; TRBD1 is a possible D gene (6 bases). Germline CDR1 is SEHNR and CDR2 is FQNEAQ (reference sequence). The CDR3 sequence is 15 residues long. Deletions cut 3 bases from V and 0 bases from J, with 9 bases between. This CDR3 is CASSFSDSSNQPQHF. CDR3 bases: TGTGCCAGCAGCTTCTCGGACAGTAGCAATCAGCCCCAGCATTTT.

V usage is TRBV7-2 and J usage is TRBJ2-3, with no clear D. CDR1 is SGHTA, CDR2 FQGNSA, per germline. This CDR3 has 12 residues. Trimming cost V 3 bases and J 4 bases, with 5 bases left between them. CDR3 coding DNA: TGTGCCAGCAGCTTCGACTCAGATACGCAGTATTTT. Its translation: CASSFDSDTQYF.

This chain connects TRBV7-9 to TRBJ2-1; 12 bases align to TRBD1. CDR1 is SEHNR, CDR2 FQNEAQ, per germline (reference sequence). The CDR3 has 14 residues. Trimming at V came to 7 bases and at J to 5 bases, leaving 3 bases not matched to a gene. CDR3 sequence reads: CASMGQGADNEQFF. CDR3 nucleotide sequence: TGTGCCAGCATGGGACAGGGGGCCGACAATGAGCAGTTCTTC.

The gene calls are TRBV24-1 and TRBJ2-7; D is perhaps TRBD2 (5 bases). V was shortened by 3 bases and J by 3 bases, with 14 bases between the two germline ends. The CDR3 has 15 residues. The V gene's germline CDR1 is KGHDR and CDR2 SFDVKD. The CDR3 sequence: CATSDPTSAGYEQYF. The CDR3 DNA reads TGTGCCACCAGTGATCCTACATCTGCGGGCTACGAGCAGTACTTC.

J is TRBJ2-5 and V is TRBV5-1; D possibly corresponds to TRBD1 (6 bases). The germline V gene encodes CDR1 SGHRS and CDR2 YFSETQ. The V end lost 6 bases, the J end lost 5 bases, and 17 bases lay between the germline ends. There are 14 residues in the CDR3. The CDR3 reads CASNWDTSRETQYF. The CDR3 DNA sequence: TGCGCCAGCAACTGGGACACTTCGAGGGAGACCCAGTACTTC.

In this sample, this clone turned up once. The V call is TRBV27, the J call TRBJ2-1; TRBD2 might be the D (5 bases). Trimming removed 0 bases from V and 15 bases from J, with 18 bases in between. The CDR3 loop spans 14 amino acids. Looked up from germline, CDR1 is MNHEY and CDR2 is SMNVEV (reference sequence). The CDR3 DNA is TGTGCCAGCAGTTTATCGACTATGATTTATTCTCCGTTCTTC. This codes for CASSLSTMIYSPFF.

The chain recombines TRBV19 with TRBJ2-1; 14 bases are a match to TRBD2. The V segment lost 2 bases and the J segment 11 bases; nucleotides outside the gene matches: 5. The CDR3 spans 15 residues. Germline assignment: CDR1 LNHDA and CDR2 SQIVND (reference sequence). DNA of the CDR3: TGTGCCAGTAGTATATTAGGACTAGCGGGGGGCCAGCAGTTCTTC. This sequence encodes CASSILGLAGGQQFF.

Note on this clone: Other DNA sequences within the sample encode an identical CDR3. CDR3 coding DNA: TGTGCCAGCAGCTTAGGCCAGAATAGCAATCAGCCCCAGCATTTT. It codes for CASSLGQNSNQPQHF. This sequence joins TRBV11-1 and TRBJ1-5; unclear D gene. The V end was cut by 1 base, the J end by 0 bases, with 7 bases between. The germline CDR1 and CDR2 sequences are SGHAT and FQDESV (reference sequence). The length of the CDR3 is 15 residues.

The V gene is TRBV4-2, the J gene TRBJ1-4; D unresolved. The CDR3 loop spans 15 amino acids. CDR1 is LGHNA, CDR2 YNFKEQ, per germline. V gave up 2 bases and J gave up 5 bases, with 12 bases separating them. CDR3 nucleotide sequence: TGTGCCAGCAGCCAATCTCCCCGTGCGAATGAAAAACTGTTTTTT. Translated, it gives CASSQSPRANEKLFF.

The DNA of the CDR3 is TGTGCCAGCAGCTTAGTCTCCTCTTCTACCAATGAGCAGTTCTTC. This sequence encodes CASSLVSSSTNEQFF. This rearrangement joins TRBV7-2 to TRBJ2-1; no definite D call. The germline V gene encodes CDR1 SGHTA and CDR2 FQGNSA. Between the trimmed V and J ends, which lost 1 base and 6 bases, there was a span of 13 bases. The CDR3 spans 15 residues. Full variable domain (remainder filled in from reference TRBV7-2 and TRBJ2-1): GAGVSQSPSNKVTEKGKDVELRCDPISGHTALYWYRQSLGQGLEFLIYFQGNSAPDKSGLPSDRFSAERTGGSVSTLTIQRTQQEDSAVYLCASSLVSSSTNEQFFGPGTRLTVL.